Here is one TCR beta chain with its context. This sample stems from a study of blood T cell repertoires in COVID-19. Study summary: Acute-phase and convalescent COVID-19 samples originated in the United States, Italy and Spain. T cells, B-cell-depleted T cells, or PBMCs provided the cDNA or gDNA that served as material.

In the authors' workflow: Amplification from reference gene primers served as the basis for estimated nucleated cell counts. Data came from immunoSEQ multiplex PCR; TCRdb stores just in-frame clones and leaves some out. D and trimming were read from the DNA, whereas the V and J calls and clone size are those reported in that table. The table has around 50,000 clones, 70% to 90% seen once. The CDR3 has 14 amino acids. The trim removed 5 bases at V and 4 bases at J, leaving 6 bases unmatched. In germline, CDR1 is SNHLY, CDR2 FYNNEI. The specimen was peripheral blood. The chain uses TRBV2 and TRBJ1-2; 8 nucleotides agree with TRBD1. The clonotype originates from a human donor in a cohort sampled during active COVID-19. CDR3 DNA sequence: TGTGCCAGCAGTTATAGACAGGGGCGCTATGGCTACACCTTC. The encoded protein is CASSYRQGRYGYTF.